The 18 T cell receptor beta chains below were found in one sample sequenced in a study of T-cell reconstitution after alpha-beta-depleted transplantation in children listed by TCRdb under 2016. The receptor library was made with PCR. These reads were obtained on an Illumina HiSeq 2500. TCR library preparation used molecular barcoding, with unique molecular identifiers applied to normalize quantification of the TCRbeta repertoire. TCRdb redid the processing of the public reads, applying fastp at Q25 and MiXCR, and retained in-frame beta chains. Rows with a matching CDR3 protein are joined into one entry that keeps the most common DNA and genes. In all, the sample holds about 640,000 distinct CDR3 sequences, and 16% of those were seen once. Of the sample, approximately 1.1% falls within the top ten clones. Sequenced material: PBMCs from the stem cell graft donor, taken from the stem cell graft. The receptors shown here come from a human donor who donated a stem cell graft to a child with acute myeloid leukemia.

The sample holds many counts of this clonotype. This chain connects TRBV5-1 to TRBJ2-1; perhaps TRBD2 as D (6 bases). CDR3 length equals 16 residues. The germline CDR1 and CDR2 sequences are SGHRS and YFSETQ. V dropped 6 bases and J dropped 3 bases, with 19 bases sitting between them. CDR3 region: CASKKVTGVVYNEQFF. The CDR3 nucleotides are TGCGCCAGCAAAAAGGTGACGGGGGTTGTCTACAATGAGCAGTTCTTC. Full variable domain (outside the CDR3, taken from reference TRBV5-1 and TRBJ2-1): KAGVTQTPRYLIKTRGQQVTLSCSPISGHRSVSWYQQTPGQGLQFLFEYFSETQRNKGNFPGRFSGRQFSNSRSEMNVSTLELGDSALYLCASKKVTGVVYNEQFFGPGTRLTVL.

This clonotype was detected ten times or more. This chain joins TRBV7-9 and TRBJ2-1, with TRBD2 identical over 8 bases. V dropped 4 bases and J dropped 11; count of bases not matched to a gene: 7. The CDR3 consists of 13 residues. The germline V gene encodes CDR1 SEHNR and CDR2 FQNEAQ (reference sequence). In DNA, the CDR3 is TGTGCCAGCAGCTCTTCGGGGGGGCCAAAGCAGTTCTTC. As protein: CASSSSGGPKQFF.

At least ten counts were recorded for this clonotype. The chain has TRBV7-2 and TRBJ2-1; tentative D call: TRBD2 (5 bases). The CDR3 extends over 14 amino acids. Trimming removed 4 bases from V and 7 bases from J, with 14 bases in between. Per germline, CDR1 SGHTA and CDR2 FQGNSA. DNA for the CDR3: TGTGCCAGCAGCTCCGTGGACTGGAAGAATGAGCAGTTCTTC. As protein: CASSSVDWKNEQFF.

This clonotype appeared a few times. The rearrangement joins TRBV12-3 or TRBV12-4 to TRBJ2-5; D may be TRBD2 (5 bases). This CDR3 comprises 17 residues. Trimming stripped 3 bases from V and 2 bases from J, with 19 bases between. The CDR3 nucleotides read TGTGCCAGCAGTTTCCCCATCGGGGTAGCAAGGCAAGAGACCCAGTACTTC. Encoded protein: CASSFPIGVARQETQYF.

The chain recombines TRBV7-2 with TRBJ1-5, with D hard to call. The CDR3 covers 14 residues. Looked up from germline, CDR1 is SGHTA and CDR2 is FQGNSA. The V end lost 7 bases, the J end lost 0 bases, and 10 bases lay between the germline ends. CDR3 sequence reads: CASTPSFSNQPQHF. The CDR3 nucleotides are TGTGCCAGCACGCCCTCTTTTAGCAATCAGCCCCAGCATTTT.

This sequence joins TRBV4-1 and TRBJ2-3; TRBD2 matches 14 bases. V was pared by 4 bases and J by 0 bases, with 6 bases of the junction left unmatched. Germline CDR1 reads MGHRA; CDR2 reads YSYEKL. The CDR3 has 18 residues. CDR3 DNA: TGCGCCAGCAGCCTGGGACTAGCGGGGGTCCCTAGCACAGATACGCAGTATTTT. Protein product: CASSLGLAGVPSTDTQYF.

Note on this clonotype: With a much larger clone just one base away, this may be a read error. V and J are TRBV20-1 and TRBJ1-5; 9 bases match TRBD1. The CDR3 loop spans 16 amino acids. Looked up from germline, CDR1 is DFQATT and CDR2 is SNEGSKA (reference sequence). The junction had 6 bases not matched to a gene; V was cut back by 0 bases and J by 3 bases. The CDR3 DNA reads as TGCAGTGCTAGAGAAATGGACAGGGGAATCAATCAGCCCCAGCATTTT. Its protein product is CSAREMDRGINQPQHF.

The rearrangement uses TRBV7-8 and TRBJ2-1, with 11 bases that match TRBD1. The CDR3 consists of 16 residues. The germline V gene has CDR1 SGHVS and CDR2 FQNEAQ. V gave up 5 bases and J gave up 3 bases; unmatched junction bases: 6. The CDR3 loop is CASSKTGTGGYNEQFF. CDR3 coding DNA: TGTGCCAGCAGCAAAACCGGGACAGGGGGCTACAATGAGCAGTTCTTC.

This clonotype appeared many times. V usage is TRBV29-1 and J usage is TRBJ2-5, with D possibly being TRBD1 (7 bases). Germline CDR1 SQVTM, CDR2 ANQGSEA. This CDR3 is 13 amino acids long. Trimming took off 4 bases at V and 1 base at J, with 10 bases between the two ends. Here the CDR3 DNA reads TGCAGCGTTGGCGGGACAGCCCAAGAGACCCAGTACTTC. Residues: CSVGGTAQETQYF.

This sequence joins TRBV5-1 and TRBJ1-6, with unresolved D. Germline V CDR1 and CDR2: SGHRS, YFSETQ. V shed 0 bases and J shed 8 bases, with 12 bases lying between them. The CDR3 is 15 amino acids. The CDR3 bases are TGCGCCAGCAGCTTGGCCCAATCGGGAGATTCACCCCTCCACTTT. Residues: CASSLAQSGDSPLHF.

This clonotype was counted at least ten times. This chain links TRBV28 with TRBJ2-7; maybe TRBD1 (6 bases). The ends were cut back, 6 bases at V and 0 bases at J, with 18 bases in the middle. The CDR3 length is 16 residues. CDR1 MDHEN and CDR2 SYDVKM come from the germline V gene. As DNA, the CDR3 is TGTGCCAGCAGCCCTGAGGGAACAGGGTCCTCCTACGAGCAGTACTTC. This translates into CASSPEGTGSSYEQYF.

The genes are TRBV18 and TRBJ1-1; D is unresolved. Germline V lookup: CDR1 KGHSH, CDR2 LQKENI. The ends were cut back, 5 bases at V and 1 base at J, with 8 bases in the middle. The CDR3 is made up of 13 amino acids. CDR3 DNA: TGTGCCAGCTCAATTCAGAAGAACACTGAAGCTTTCTTT. Translation: CASSIQKNTEAFF.

This chain joins TRBV10-3 and TRBJ1-2; no definite D call. Per germline, CDR1 ENHRY and CDR2 SYGVKD. This CDR3 comprises 16 residues. Trimming pared 6 bases from V and 0 bases from J, leaving 17 bases between. The CDR3 reads CAISSLGSGTNYGYTF. The CDR3 nucleotides are TGTGCCATCAGCAGCCTTGGGAGCGGTACTAACTATGGCTACACCTTC.

This clonotype was seen ten or more times. The chain employs TRBV12-3 or TRBV12-4 and TRBJ1-5; D is possibly TRBD1 (5 bases). This CDR3 has 13 amino acids. V lost 5 bases and J lost 4, with 9 bases in between. CDR3 bases: TGTGCCAGCAGTAACTCAGGGAATCAGCCCCAGCATTTT. Protein sequence: CASSNSGNQPQHF.

This clonotype has a handful of counts. The chain carries TRBV27 and TRBJ2-3, with 13 bases lining up with TRBD2. V dropped 7 bases and J dropped 6; count of bases not matched to a gene: 7. CDR1 and CDR2 from the germline V gene are MNHEY and SMNVEV (reference sequence). The CDR3 totals 15 residues. CDR3 in amino acids: CASTIGTSGADTQYF. The DNA for the CDR3 is TGTGCCAGCACCATAGGGACTAGCGGGGCCGATACGCAGTATTTT.

A few counts support this clonotype. The CDR3 bases are TGTGCCAGCAGCCAGCTTACTAGCGGGGGATGGGGTGAGCAGTTCTTC. Amino acids: CASSQLTSGGWGEQFF. The genes are TRBV4-2 and TRBJ2-1; TRBD2 agrees at 11 bases. Germline V gives CDR1 LGHNA, CDR2 YNFKEQ. CDR3 length: 16 amino acids. Trimming cost V 3 bases and J 9 bases; bases outside gene matches: 10.

This clonotype was found many times. The chain combines TRBV12-3 or TRBV12-4 with TRBJ2-7, with D unclear. V was shortened by 0 bases and J by 4 bases, with 10 bases between the two germline ends. CDR3 length equals 14 residues. The CDR3 DNA follows: TGTGCCAGCAGTTTAGCCCCTCGGTTTTACGAGCAGTACGTC. Its translation: CASSLAPRFYEQYV.

There are many counts of this clonotype. The J gene is TRBJ2-1, the V gene TRBV20-1; 12 nucleotides line up with TRBD1. Trimming cost V 0 bases and J 5 bases; bases outside gene matches: 5. From germline, CDR1 is DFQATT and CDR2 SNEGSKA (reference sequence). The length of the CDR3 is 16 residues. CDR3 nucleotide sequence: TGCAGTGCTAGAGATTCGGGACAGGGGGCCCACAATGAGCAGTTCTTC. Its protein product is CSARDSGQGAHNEQFF.